This TCR beta chain appears in the sequencing data of a study of cytomegalovirus exposure and HLA in healthy donors. PCR used 60 Vbeta primers and 13 Jbeta primers. Here immunoSEQ multiplex PCR was the method, and the copy in TCRdb shows in-frame clones only, minus some. The profile covers some 130,000 clones, with around three quarters appearing a single time and less than 3% taken by the ten largest. This clone was seen a handful of times. Antigen unknown. Each donor was healthy, and each was a bone marrow donor. Study-wide findings and caveats: The classifier reportedly diagnosed cytomegalovirus status with high sensitivity and specificity. Later findings reportedly placed an Asian-associated ancestry cluster below the roughly 700-donor mean for N-insertions. For TCR beta chains, V- and J-gene trimming was later linked to a missense DCLRE1C variant.

This CDR3 has 15 amino acids. V lost 3 bases to trimming and J lost 0 bases, with 9 bases between them. CDR1 and CDR2 (germline): ENHRY, SYGVKD. The clonotype comes from a young man in good health and CMV-seronegative. Sequences were obtained from PBMCs. The chain joins TRBV10-3 to TRBJ2-1; possibly TRBD2 for D (6 bases). This chain's CDR3 is CAISDAGRSYNEQFF. The CDR3 coding sequence is TGTGCCATCAGTGACGCGGGGCGCTCCTACAATGAGCAGTTCTTC.